Listed here are 10 T cell receptor beta chains from one sample, sequenced in a study of shared clonotypes between healthy human individuals. TCRdb's copy holds only in-frame clones and misses some; the assay was immunoSEQ multiplex PCR. The data show hundreds of thousands of clones, about 74% seen once. Input material: memory CD4+ T cells sorted from blood. Subset in this sample: CD45RA-negative fraction. These receptors were taken from a woman aged 25 to 39 in good health.

This sequence joins TRBV27 and TRBJ2-5; D gene uncertain. Germline V lookup: CDR1 MNHEY, CDR2 SMNVEV (reference sequence). The CDR3 sequence is 15 residues long. The V end lost 4 bases, the J end lost 5 bases, and 17 bases lay between the germline ends. The CDR3 loop is CASSSELPPGETQYF. CDR3 sequence (DNA): TGTGCCAGCAGTTCAGAGTTGCCCCCCGGGGAGACCCAGTACTTC.

The gene calls are TRBV6-1 and TRBJ2-7; D might be TRBD2 (5 bases). Germline values: CDR1 MNHNS, CDR2 SASEGT. Trimming took off 6 bases at V and 3 bases at J, with 6 bases between the two ends. The CDR3 loop spans 11 amino acids. DNA of the CDR3: TGTGCCAGCAGCCGGGACTACGAGCAGTACTTC. Protein sequence: CASSRDYEQYF.

Points on this clone: Other DNA sequences from this sample encode an identical CDR3 as well. The J gene is TRBJ2-5, the V gene TRBV11-2, with D unclear. CDR3 length: 13 residues. From germline, CDR1 is SGHAT and CDR2 FQNNGV. Trimming left V 1 base short and J 1 base short, with 4 bases between. CDR3: CASSLASQETQYF. The CDR3 nucleotides are TGTGCCAGCAGCTTAGCCAGCCAAGAGACCCAGTACTTC. Variable domain in full (rest from reference TRBV11-2 and TRBJ2-5): EAGVAQSPRYKIIEKRQSVAFWCNPISGHATLYWYQQILGQGPKLLIQFQNNGVVDDSQLPKDRFSAERLKGVDSTLKIQPAKLEDSAVYLCASSLASQETQYFGPGTRLLVL.

This sequence joins TRBV7-8 and TRBJ1-2; no reliable D call. Germline values: CDR1 SGHVS, CDR2 FQNEAQ. V lost 1 base, J lost 4 bases, and 10 bases lay in between. CDR3 length: 14 amino acids. The CDR3 DNA reads TGTGCCAGCAGCTTAGGTTCAGCCGGCTATGGCTACACCTTC. Protein: CASSLGSAGYGYTF.

The gene calls are TRBV7-2 and TRBJ2-7, with 9 bases identical to TRBD2. Unmatched junction bases numbered 13, after V lost 1 base and J lost 0 bases. The germline CDR1 and CDR2 sequences are SGHTA and FQGNSA. CDR3 length: 19 residues. CDR3 region: CASSLDPGSLAGSSYEQYF. For the CDR3, the DNA is TGTGCCAGCAGCTTAGACCCCGGCAGCCTAGCGGGGTCCTCCTACGAGCAGTACTTC. The full variable domain, completed using reference TRBV7-2 and TRBJ2-7, is GAGVSQSPSNKVTEKGKDVELRCDPISGHTALYWYRQSLGQGLEFLIYFQGNSAPDKSGLPSDRFSAERTGGSVSTLTIQRTQQEDSAVYLCASSLDPGSLAGSSYEQYFGPGTRLTVT.

V usage is TRBV29-1 and J usage is TRBJ2-2, with D perhaps being TRBD1 or TRBD2 (5 bases each). The CDR3 covers 13 residues. Germline CDR1 SQVTM, CDR2 ANQGSEA. The germline V and J ends were trimmed by 7 bases and 3 bases, with 12 bases remaining between them. CDR3 DNA sequence: TGCAGCGGGGGGTTCGTCGACACCGGGGAGCTGTTTTTT. Translation gives CSGGFVDTGELFF.

The chain links TRBV19 to TRBJ2-7; D unclear. The CDR3 is made up of 13 amino acids. CDR1 and CDR2 (germline): LNHDA, SQIVND (reference sequence). V was clipped by 1 base and J by 3 bases, with 7 bases between them. The CDR3 sequence is CASSIGPGYEQYF. The CDR3 DNA is TGTGCCAGTAGTATAGGACCGGGCTACGAGCAGTACTTC. Filled out from reference TRBV19 and TRBJ2-7, the complete variable domain reads DGGITQSPKYLFRKEGQNVTLSCEQNLNHDAMYWYRQDPGQGLRLIYYSQIVNDFQKGDIAEGYSVSREKKESFPLTVTSAQKNPTAFYLCASSIGPGYEQYFGPGTRLTVT.

The rearrangement uses TRBV9 and TRBJ2-3, with TRBD1 matching over 12 bases. The CDR3 has 15 residues. V lost 0 bases and J lost 9; bases outside the gene matches: 5. Germline values: CDR1 SGDLS, CDR2 YYNGEE. The CDR3 region has the DNA TGTGCCAGCAGCGTAGGGGGACAGGGGGCAGGCACGCAGTATTTT. It translates to CASSVGGQGAGTQYF.

The rearrangement joins TRBV19 to TRBJ2-7; 10 bases are shared with TRBD2. Germline CDR1 LNHDA, CDR2 SQIVND (reference sequence). V shed 6 bases, J shed 7 bases, and the junction held 12 bases outside the gene matches. CDR3 length: 15 amino acids. CDR3 protein: CASRKAGGPVGEQYF. In DNA form, the CDR3 reads TGTGCCAGTAGAAAAGCGGGAGGGCCGGTAGGGGAGCAGTACTTC.

V usage is TRBV7-8 and J usage is TRBJ2-6, with D possibly matching TRBD1 (6 bases). In germline, CDR1 is SGHVS, CDR2 FQNEAQ. CDR3 length: 16 amino acids. V was trimmed by 4 bases and J by 2 bases, leaving 12 bases between them. CDR3: CASSSYRAPGANVLTF. The CDR3 DNA reads as TGTGCCAGCAGCTCCTACAGGGCTCCTGGGGCCAACGTCCTGACTTTC.